This T cell receptor beta chain came from a study of T cell responses to AZD1222 COVID-19 vaccine. Study observations and caveats: Baseline testing showed seropositivity in only a handful of AZD1222 recipients.

V lost 5 bases and J 1 base, leaving 2 bases between the germline ends. The CDR3 sequence is 12 residues long. Per germline, CDR1 KGHDR and CDR2 SFDVKD. The count of this clone is one. Its antigen is unknown. The method was immunoSEQ multiplex PCR; TCRdb's version includes in-frame clones alone and lacks a portion of them. The sample consists of 100,000 to 140,000 clones, about 90% of them appearing once. The V and J genes are TRBV24-1 and TRBJ2-1, with D unclear. The sample here was peripheral blood, taken on day 0 of AZD1222 vaccination. This receptor was identified in an adult in good health. The DNA for the CDR3 is TGTGCCACCAGTGCATCCTACAATGAGCAGTTCTTC. The encoded protein is CATSASYNEQFF.